This TCR beta chain was obtained from a study of long-term antiretroviral therapy in people with HIV. Findings and limits, study-wide: All time points showed a repertoire dominated by clones expanded before ART.

Version v3.0 of the immunoSEQ assay was performed at survey level. What sequencing targeted per sample was about 35,000-55,000 T-cell genomes. TCRdb's table, derived via immunoSEQ multiplex PCR, lists solely in-frame clones and lacks some. The data contain around 34,000 clones, roughly 74% of them seen just once; the ten biggest clones take up under 4%. This clone has just one count. Its antigen is unknown. In germline, CDR1 is SEHNR, CDR2 FQNEAQ (reference sequence). The CDR3 loop spans 13 amino acids. With 1 base removed from V and 4 bases from J, the gap between germline ends came to 7 bases. The source was unsorted PBMCs, collected 3 years after starting antiretroviral therapy. This TCR derives from a man in his fifties or sixties with HIV. V gene TRBV7-9 combines with J gene TRBJ1-1; D not resolved. CDR3 in DNA: TGTGCCAGCAGCTTAGAGGTCAGCACTGAAGCTTTCTTT. Protein: CASSLEVSTEAFF.